This T cell receptor (beta chain) is drawn from a study of STAT5B mutations in CD4+ large granular lymphocyte leukemia. Looked up from germline, CDR1 is MGHRA and CDR2 is YSYEKL. The CDR3 has 17 residues. V lost 0 bases and J lost 4; bases outside the gene matches: 8. The data were produced by immunoSEQ multiplex PCR, yet TCRdb's version contains in-frame clones alone and is incomplete. The table includes over 30,000 clones, roughly four fifths detected once. The sequenced sample consisted of CD4+ T cells from blood buffy coats. The receptor comes from a human donor in good health. This chain connects TRBV4-1 to TRBJ2-7, with TRBD2 identical over 11 bases. This chain's CDR3 is CASSQDRGTSGRYEQYF. CDR3 bases: TGCGCCAGCAGCCAAGATAGGGGTACTAGCGGGAGATACGAGCAGTACTTC.